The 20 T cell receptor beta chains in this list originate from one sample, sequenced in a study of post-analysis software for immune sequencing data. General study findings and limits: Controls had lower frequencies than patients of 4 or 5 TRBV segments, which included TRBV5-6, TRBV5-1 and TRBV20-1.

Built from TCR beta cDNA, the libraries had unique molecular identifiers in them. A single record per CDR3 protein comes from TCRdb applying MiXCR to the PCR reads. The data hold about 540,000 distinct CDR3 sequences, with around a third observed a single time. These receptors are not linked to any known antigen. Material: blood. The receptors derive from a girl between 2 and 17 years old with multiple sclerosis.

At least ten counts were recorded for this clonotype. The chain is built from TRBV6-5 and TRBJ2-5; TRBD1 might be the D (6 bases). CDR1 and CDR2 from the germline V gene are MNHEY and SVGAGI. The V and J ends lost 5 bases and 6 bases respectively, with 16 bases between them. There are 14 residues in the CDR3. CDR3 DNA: TGTGCCAGCAGTCAAATGAACAGGGAGAAGACCCAGTACTTC. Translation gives CASSQMNREKTQYF.

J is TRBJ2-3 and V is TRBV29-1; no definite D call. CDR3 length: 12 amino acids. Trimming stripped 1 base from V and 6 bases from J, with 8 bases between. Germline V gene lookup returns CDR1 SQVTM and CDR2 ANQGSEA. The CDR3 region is CSVEAALDTQYF. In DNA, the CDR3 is TGCAGCGTTGAAGCGGCTTTGGATACGCAGTATTTT.

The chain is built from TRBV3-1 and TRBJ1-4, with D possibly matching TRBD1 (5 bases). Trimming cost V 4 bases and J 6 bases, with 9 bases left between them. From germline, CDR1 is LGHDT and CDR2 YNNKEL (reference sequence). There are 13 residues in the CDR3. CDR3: CASSRGEDEKLFF. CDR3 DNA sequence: TGTGCCAGCAGCCGGGGGGAGGATGAAAAACTGTTTTTT. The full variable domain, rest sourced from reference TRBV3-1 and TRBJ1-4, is DTAVSQTPKYLVTQMGNDKSIKCEQNLGHDTMYWYKQDSKKFLKIMFSYNNKELIINETVPNRFSPKSPDKAHLNLHINSLELGDSAVYFCASSRGEDEKLFFGSGTQLSVL.

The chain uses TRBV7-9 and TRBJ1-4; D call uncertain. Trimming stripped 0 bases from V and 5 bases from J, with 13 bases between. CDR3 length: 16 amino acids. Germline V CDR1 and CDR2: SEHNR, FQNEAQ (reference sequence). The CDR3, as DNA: TGTGCCAGCAGCTTAGCGCCATATGGGCTAAATGAAAAACTGTTTTTT. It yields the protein CASSLAPYGLNEKLFF.

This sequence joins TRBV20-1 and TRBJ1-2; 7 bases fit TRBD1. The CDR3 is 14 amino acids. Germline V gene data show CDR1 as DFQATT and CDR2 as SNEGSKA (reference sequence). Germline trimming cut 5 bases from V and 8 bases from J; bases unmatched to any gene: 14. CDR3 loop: CSASGTVTSMGYTF. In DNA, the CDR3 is TGCAGTGCTTCCGGGACAGTCACCTCTATGGGCTACACCTTC.

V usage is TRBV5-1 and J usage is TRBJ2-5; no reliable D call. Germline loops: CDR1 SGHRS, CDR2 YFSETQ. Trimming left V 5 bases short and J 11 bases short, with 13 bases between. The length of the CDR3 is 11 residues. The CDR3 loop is CASRLVDEQYF. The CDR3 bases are TGCGCCAGCAGGCTTGTCGATGAGCAGTACTTC.

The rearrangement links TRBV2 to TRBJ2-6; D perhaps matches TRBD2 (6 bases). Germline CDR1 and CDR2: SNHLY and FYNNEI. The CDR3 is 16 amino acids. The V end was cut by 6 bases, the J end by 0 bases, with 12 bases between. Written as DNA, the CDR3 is TGTGCCAGCAGAGGGGACTCCTTCTCTGGGGCCAACGTCCTGACTTTC. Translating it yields CASRGDSFSGANVLTF.

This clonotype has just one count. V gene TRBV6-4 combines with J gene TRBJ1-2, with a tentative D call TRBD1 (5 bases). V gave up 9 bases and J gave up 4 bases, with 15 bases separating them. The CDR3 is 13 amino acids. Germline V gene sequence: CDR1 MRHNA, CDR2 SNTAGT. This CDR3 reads CASRDLTGYGYTF. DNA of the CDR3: TGTGCCAGTAGGGACCTGACGGGCTATGGCTACACCTTC.

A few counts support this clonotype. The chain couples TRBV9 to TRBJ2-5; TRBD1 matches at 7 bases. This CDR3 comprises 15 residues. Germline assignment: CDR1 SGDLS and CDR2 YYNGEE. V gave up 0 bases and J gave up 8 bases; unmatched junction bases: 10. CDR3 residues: CASSVEGDRDSTQYF. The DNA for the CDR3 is TGTGCCAGCAGCGTAGAAGGGGACCGGGACAGCACCCAGTACTTC.

CDR3 amino acids: CASSDVQGPTILNQPQHF. The CDR3 bases are TGTGCCAGCAGTGATGTACAGGGGCCGACTATCCTTAATCAGCCCCAGCATTTT. The chain has TRBV6-1 and TRBJ1-5, with 7 bases lining up with TRBD1. This CDR3 spans 18 amino acids. The V gene end was trimmed by 3 bases and the J gene end by 4 bases; junction bases not matched to a gene: 15. Germline CDR1 MNHNS, CDR2 SASEGT.

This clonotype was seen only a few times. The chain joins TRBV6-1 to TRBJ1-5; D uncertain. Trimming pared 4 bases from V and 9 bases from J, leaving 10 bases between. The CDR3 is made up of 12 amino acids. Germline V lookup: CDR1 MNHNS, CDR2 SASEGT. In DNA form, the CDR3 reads TGTGCCAGCAGTGGAAGTACCTTGCCCCAGCATTTT. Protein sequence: CASSGSTLPQHF.

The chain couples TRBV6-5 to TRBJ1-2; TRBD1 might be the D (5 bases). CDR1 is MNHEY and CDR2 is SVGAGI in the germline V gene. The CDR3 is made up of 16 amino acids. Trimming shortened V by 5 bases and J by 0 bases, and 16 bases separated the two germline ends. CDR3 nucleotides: TGTGCCAGCAGTCCGGGGCCCGAAGTCTCTAACTATGGCTACACCTTC. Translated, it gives CASSPGPEVSNYGYTF.

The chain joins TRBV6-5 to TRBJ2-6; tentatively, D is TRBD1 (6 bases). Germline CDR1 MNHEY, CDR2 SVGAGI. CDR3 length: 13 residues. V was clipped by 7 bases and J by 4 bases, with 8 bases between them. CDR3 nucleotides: TGTGCCAGCAACCAGGGGGGGGCCAACGTCCTGACTTTC. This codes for CASNQGGANVLTF.

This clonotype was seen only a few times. This chain's CDR3 is CASSLGGSGPGYTF. CDR3 DNA: TGTGCCAGCAGCTTAGGGGGCAGTGGCCCTGGCTACACCTTC. V gene TRBV7-9 combines with J gene TRBJ1-2; D possibly corresponds to TRBD1 (5 bases). Trimming took 1 base from V and 7 from J, leaving 13 bases between them. Germline V lookup: CDR1 SEHNR, CDR2 FQNEAQ (reference sequence). The length of the CDR3 is 14 residues.

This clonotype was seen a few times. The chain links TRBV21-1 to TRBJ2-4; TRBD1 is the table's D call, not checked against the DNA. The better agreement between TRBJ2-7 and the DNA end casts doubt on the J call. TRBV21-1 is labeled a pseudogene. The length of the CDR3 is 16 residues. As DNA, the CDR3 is TGTGCCAGCAGCAAAGAAACGGTGGCCGGGTCCTACGAGCAGTACTTC. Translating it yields CASSKETVAGSYEQYF.

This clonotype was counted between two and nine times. The CDR3 reads CAIADREHEQYF. DNA for the CDR3: TGTGCCATAGCTGACAGGGAGCACGAGCAGTACTTC. J is TRBJ2-7 and V is TRBV10-3, with 7 bases fitting TRBD1. CDR1 is ENHRY, CDR2 SYGVKD, per germline. V shed 9 bases, J shed 5 bases, and the junction held 7 bases outside the gene matches. The CDR3 is 12 residues long.

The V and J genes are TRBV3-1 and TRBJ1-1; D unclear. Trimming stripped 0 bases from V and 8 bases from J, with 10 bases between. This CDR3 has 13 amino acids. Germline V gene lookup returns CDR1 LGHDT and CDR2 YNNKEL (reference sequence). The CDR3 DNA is TGTGCCAGCAGCCAAGATCACCCTAGGGAAGCTTTCTTT. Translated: CASSQDHPREAFF.

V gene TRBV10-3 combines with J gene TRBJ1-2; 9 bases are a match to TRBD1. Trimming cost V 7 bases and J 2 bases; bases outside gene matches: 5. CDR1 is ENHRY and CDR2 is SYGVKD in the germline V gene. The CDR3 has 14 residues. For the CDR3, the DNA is TGTGCCATCAAGTCCGGGACAGGGAACTATGGCTACACCTTC. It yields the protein CAIKSGTGNYGYTF.

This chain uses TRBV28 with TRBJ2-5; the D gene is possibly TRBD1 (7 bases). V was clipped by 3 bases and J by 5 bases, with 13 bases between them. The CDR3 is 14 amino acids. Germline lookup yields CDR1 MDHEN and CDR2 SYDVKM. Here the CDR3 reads CASSLWQGGETQYF. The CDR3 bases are TGTGCCAGCAGTTTGTGGCAGGGGGGCGAGACCCAGTACTTC. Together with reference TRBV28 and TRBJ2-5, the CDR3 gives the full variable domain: DVKVTQSSRYLVKRTGEKVFLECVQDMDHENMFWYRQDPGLGLRLIYFSYDVKMKEKGDIPEGYSVSREKKERFSLILESASTNQTSMYLCASSLWQGGETQYFGPGTRLLVL.

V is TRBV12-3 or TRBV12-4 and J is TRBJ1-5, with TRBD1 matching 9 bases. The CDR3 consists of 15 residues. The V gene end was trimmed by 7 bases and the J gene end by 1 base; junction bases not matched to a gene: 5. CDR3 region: CASNTGTGSNQPQHF. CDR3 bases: TGTGCCAGCAACACCGGGACAGGGAGCAATCAGCCCCAGCATTTT.